Given below is one T cell receptor (beta chain) in context. The data originate from a study of blood T cell repertoires in COVID-19. Study information: COVID-19 samples, acute and convalescent, were from the United States, Italy and Spain. Sample material is recorded as cDNA or gDNA derived from T cells, B-cell-depleted T cells, or PBMCs.

In the original processing: From reference gene primer amplification, estimates of nucleated cell counts were derived. The repertoire was sequenced with immunoSEQ multiplex PCR; TCRdb's copy has only in-frame clones and lacks some. V and J calls plus clone size are reproduced from that table; the DNA served to infer D and trimming. The table has 95,000 to 110,000 clones, around four fifths seen once. J gave up 0 bases and V 4 bases, and 6 bases lay outside the gene matches. The germline CDR1 and CDR2 sequences are SGHNT and YENEEA. The CDR3 length is 18 residues. Sequencing input: peripheral blood. J is TRBJ2-2 and V is TRBV11-3; 12 bases line up with TRBD2. The TCR comes from a man between 70 and 80 years old with acute or convalescent COVID-19. The CDR3 DNA is TGTGCCAGCAGCTCTCGACTAGCGGGGGTGGCGAACACCGGGGAGCTGTTTTTT. It yields the protein CASSSRLAGVANTGELFF. Full variable domain (remainder filled in from reference TRBV11-3 and TRBJ2-2): EAGVVQSPRYKIIEKKQPVAFWCNPISGHNTLYWYLQNLGQGPELLIRYENEEAVDDSQLPKDRFSAERLKGVDSTLKIQPAELGDSAVYLCASSSRLAGVANTGELFFGEGSRLTVL.